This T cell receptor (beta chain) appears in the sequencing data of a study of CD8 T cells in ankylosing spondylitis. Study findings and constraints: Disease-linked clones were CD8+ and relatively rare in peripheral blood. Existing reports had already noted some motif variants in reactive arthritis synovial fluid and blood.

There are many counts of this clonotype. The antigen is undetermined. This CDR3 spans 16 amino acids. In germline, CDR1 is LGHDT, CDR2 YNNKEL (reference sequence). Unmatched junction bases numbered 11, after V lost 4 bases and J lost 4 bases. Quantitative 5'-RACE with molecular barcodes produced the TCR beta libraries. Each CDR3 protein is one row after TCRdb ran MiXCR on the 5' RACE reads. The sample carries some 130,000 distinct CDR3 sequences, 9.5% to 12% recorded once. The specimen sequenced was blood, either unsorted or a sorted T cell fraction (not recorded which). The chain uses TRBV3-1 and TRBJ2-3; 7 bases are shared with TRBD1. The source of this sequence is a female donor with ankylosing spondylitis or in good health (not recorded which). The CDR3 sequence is CASSRTEGGAADTQYF. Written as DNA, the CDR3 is TGTGCCAGCAGCCGAACGGAAGGGGGCGCCGCAGATACGCAGTATTTT.